This passage covers 9 T cell receptor beta chains from one sample sequenced in a study of T and B cells in COVID-19 patients. Multiplex PCR with BIOMED2 TRB-A/B primer pools amplified TRB rearrangements. TCRdb fed the multiplex PCR reads into MiXCR, producing one record per CDR3 protein. Among around 1,400 distinct CDR3 sequences, roughly a quarter were seen once, and the ten largest hold about a quarter. TRB was amplified from approximately 250-480 ng of blood genomic DNA. Sequenced input: blood. The receptors shown here come from a human donor with active COVID-19.

In the case of this clonotype: A read error may produce the germline difference seen at one junction end. V and J are TRBV12-3 or TRBV12-4 and TRBJ1-5, with 7 bases identical to TRBD1. CDR3 length: 14 amino acids. CDR3 DNA: TGTGCCAGCAGCCGGGCAGGGGGAGATCAGCCCCATCATTTT. Translated, it gives CASSRAGGDQPHHF.

The chain uses TRBV20-1 and TRBJ1-5; unclear D gene. V lost 4 bases to trimming and J lost 6 bases, with 10 bases between them. Germline CDR1 reads DFQATT; CDR2 reads SNEGSKA (reference sequence). The CDR3 covers 12 residues. In DNA, the CDR3 is TGCAGTGCTACCTCCGGCTCTCAGCCCCAGCATTTT. This translates into CSATSGSQPQHF.

By proportion, this clonotype is medium-sized. This chain joins TRBV6-5 and TRBJ2-7; D might be TRBD1 or TRBD2, each matching 6 bases. Trimming pared 5 bases from V and 4 bases from J, leaving 15 bases between. The CDR3 is 14 amino acids. Germline-derived CDR1 and CDR2 are MNHEY and SVGAGI. CDR3 region: CASSIGGDSYEQYF. The CDR3 region has the DNA TGTGCCAGCAGTATCGGGGGCGACTCATACGAGCAGTACTTC.

By sample fraction, this clonotype is large (0.1 to 1%). This chain connects TRBV13 to TRBJ2-7; a weak D match, TRBD2 (7 bases). V lost 5 bases and J lost 3, with 17 bases in between. CDR3 length equals 15 residues. Looked up from germline, CDR1 is PRHDT and CDR2 is FYEKMQ (reference sequence). This chain's CDR3 is CASSREGGANYEQYF. In DNA, the CDR3 is TGTGCCAGCAGCCGAGAGGGGGGGGCAAACTACGAGCAGTACTTC.

Of note for this clonotype: It may be a read error: a sequence one base away is much more abundant. The genes are TRBV5-4 and TRBJ2-2; no definite D call. The CDR3 contains 14 residues. The germline V gene has CDR1 SGHNT and CDR2 YYREEE (reference sequence). This chain's CDR3 is CTSSFSWGTGELFF. For the CDR3, the DNA is TGCACCAGCAGTTTTTCCTGGGGCACCGGGGAGCTGTTTTTT.

The V gene is TRBV19, the J gene TRBJ2-3; 10 bases are a match to TRBD2. Germline CDR1 and CDR2: LNHDA and SQIVND (reference sequence). V shed 3 bases and J 6 bases; nucleotides not matched to a gene: 12. This CDR3 is 17 amino acids long. CDR3 bases: TGTGCCAGTAGTATGGAGACCCCTAGCGGGGGTTCGGATACGCAGTATTTT. This translates into CASSMETPSGGSDTQYF.

By sample share, this clonotype is medium-sized. The V and J genes are TRBV27 and TRBJ1-5, with D perhaps TRBD1 (5 bases). Germline V gene sequence: CDR1 MNHEY, CDR2 SMNVEV (reference sequence). This CDR3 has 15 residues. Trimming removed 2 bases at V and 5 bases at J, with 13 bases between. The CDR3: CASSLAGREYQPQHF. Written as DNA, the CDR3 is TGTGCCAGCAGTTTAGCAGGGCGGGAATATCAGCCCCAGCATTTT.

By sample share, this clonotype is medium-sized. The chain recombines TRBV30 with TRBJ2-2, with D uncertain. There are 15 residues in the CDR3. Trimming stripped 0 bases from V and 6 bases from J, with 14 bases between. Germline V gene lookup returns CDR1 GTSNPN and CDR2 SVGIG (reference sequence). The CDR3 here is CAWSVRVGEPGELFF. CDR3 DNA: TGTGCCTGGAGTGTAAGGGTCGGCGAACCCGGGGAGCTGTTTTTT.

Within the sample, this clonotype is hyperexpanded. The V gene is TRBV13, the J gene TRBJ1-3; weak D call: TRBD1 (6 bases). The CDR3 spans 15 residues. The V end was cut by 1 base, the J end by 1 base, with 8 bases between. Germline V gene lookup returns CDR1 PRHDT and CDR2 FYEKMQ (reference sequence). CDR3 residues: CASSLEGVSGNTIYF. CDR3 DNA: TGTGCCAGCAGCTTAGAGGGGGTGTCTGGAAACACCATATATTTT.